These T cell receptor beta chains were read from a single sample in a study of shared clonotypes between healthy human individuals. The repertoire was sequenced with immunoSEQ multiplex PCR; TCRdb's copy has only in-frame clones and lacks some. The sample holds over a million clones, around 78% seen once. Sequenced input: memory CD4+ T cells from PBMCs. The receptors here all came from a man aged 18 to 30 in good health. Some clones in this sample may be carry-over from other donors' samples. Both conserved end residues are part of each CDR3. The D gene is left open where the match is weak.

>TRBJ1-5|TRBV5-5|NA
CASSLGTQYPQHF
TGTGCCAGCAGCTTGGGGACACAATATCCCCAGCATTTT
>TRBJ1-5|TRBV28|NA
CASSSRGITQPQHF
TGTGCCAGCAGTTCAAGGGGCATCACCCAGCCCCAGCATTTT
>TRBJ2-5|TRBV5-1|NA
CASSSGRGGETQYF
TGCGCCAGCAGCTCAGGAAGGGGGGGGGAGACCCAGTACTTC
>TRBJ2-2|TRBV9|NA
CASSSRLGGRELFF
TGTGCCAGCAGCTCCCGACTAGGAGGGAGGGAGCTGTTTTTT
>TRBJ2-7|TRBV19|NA
CASRRGYEQYF
TGTGCCAGCCGTAGGGGGTACGAGCAGTACTTC
>TRBJ1-2|TRBV28|NA
CASTPSLGRTLPNGYTF
TGTGCCAGCACCCCCAGCTTAGGCAGGACACTTCCTAATGGCTACACCTTC
>TRBJ1-2|TRBV15|TRBD1
CATSSGRGRNYGYTF
TGTGCCACCAGCAGCGGTAGGGGGCGGAACTATGGCTACACCTTC
>TRBJ1-2|TRBV6-5|TRBD1
CASSYGQGAFGYTF
TGTGCCAGCAGTTACGGACAGGGGGCGTTTGGCTACACCTTC
>TRBJ2-1|TRBV6-1|NA
CASRMVAVPYNEQFF
TGTGCCAGCAGGATGGTAGCGGTGCCCTACAATGAGCAGTTCTTC
>TRBJ1-5|TRBV28|NA
CATWTSSQPQHF
TGTGCCACCTGGACATCAAGTCAGCCCCAGCATTTT